This T cell receptor beta chain came from a study of molecular identifiers for immune sequencing clone quantification. V lost 6 bases, J lost 1 base, and 3 bases stayed unmatched. The V gene's germline CDR1 is SQVTM and CDR2 ANQGSEA. The CDR3 length is 14 residues. This clonotype was counted at least ten times. TCRdb reprocessed the PCR reads via MiXCR and lists one record per CDR3 protein. The data contain some 100,000 distinct CDR3 sequences, roughly a third of them singletons. Sequencing was carried out using naive CD8+ T cells from blood, with Jurkat cell RNA spiked in. Subset here: FACS-sorted CD8+CD4-CCR7+CD45RA+ naive T cells. This sequence was found in a human donor in good health. Some libraries in this study had Jurkat cell RNA spiked in. The chain joins TRBV29-1 to TRBJ2-1, with 10 bases aligning to TRBD2. The CDR3 nucleotides read TGCAGCGTCCCTAGCGGGAGTTCCTACAATGAGCAGTTCTTC. Its protein product is CSVPSGSSYNEQFF.